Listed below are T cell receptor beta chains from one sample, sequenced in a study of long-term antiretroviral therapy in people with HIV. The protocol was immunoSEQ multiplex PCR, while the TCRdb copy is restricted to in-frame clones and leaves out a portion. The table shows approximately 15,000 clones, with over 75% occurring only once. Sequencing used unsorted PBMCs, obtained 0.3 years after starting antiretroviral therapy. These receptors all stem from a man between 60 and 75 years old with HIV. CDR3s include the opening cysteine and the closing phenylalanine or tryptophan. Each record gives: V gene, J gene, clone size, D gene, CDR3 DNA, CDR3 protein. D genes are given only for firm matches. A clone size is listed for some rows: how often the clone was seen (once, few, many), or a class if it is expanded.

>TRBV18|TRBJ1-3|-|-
TGTGCCAGCTCACCACCGGGATTACGGGACATCGGCTCTGGAAACACCATATATTTT
CASSPPGLRDIGSGNTIYF
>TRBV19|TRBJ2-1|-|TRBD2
TGTGCCAGTAGTTCAAGGACTAGCGGGAACAATGAGCAGTTCTTC
CASSSRTSGNNEQFF
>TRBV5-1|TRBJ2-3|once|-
TGCGCCAGCACCCCCTGGGGGGCACCGAACACAGATACGCAGTATTTT
CASTPWGAPNTDTQYF
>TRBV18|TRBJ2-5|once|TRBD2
TGTGCCAGCTCGCCACTAGCGGGGGAAGAGACCCAGTACTTC
CASSPLAGEETQYF
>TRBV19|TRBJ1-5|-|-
TGTGCCAGTAGTATAGATTGGGGGCTGAAGGCCTCAAATCAGCCCCAGCATTTT
CASSIDWGLKASNQPQHF
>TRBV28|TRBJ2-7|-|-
TGTGCCAGCAGTTTAGGGGGGGCCGTAGCATACGAGCAGTACTTC
CASSLGGAVAYEQYF
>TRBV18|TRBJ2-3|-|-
TGTGCCAGCTCACCTGAGACCGCGGATACGCAGTATTTT
CASSPETADTQYF
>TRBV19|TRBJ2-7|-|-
TGTGCCAGTAGCCCTTCGGGGGGCGACTACGAGCAGTACTTC
CASSPSGGDYEQYF
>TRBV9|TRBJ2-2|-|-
TGTGCCAGCAGCGTAGGTCGAGGGGGGGCCATCACCGGGGAGCTGTTTTTT
CASSVGRGGAITGELFF
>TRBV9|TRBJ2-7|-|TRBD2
TGTGCCAGCAGCGTAGGGCTAGCGGGAGGGCCCTACGAGCAGTACTTC
CASSVGLAGGPYEQYF
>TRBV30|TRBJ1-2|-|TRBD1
TGTGCCTTCCATCACAGGGGCCGGGGCTACACCTTC
CAFHHRGRGYTF
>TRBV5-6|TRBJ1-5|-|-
TGTGCCAGCAGCTTGCGGCCAGGTCAGCCCCAGCATTTT
CASSLRPGQPQHF
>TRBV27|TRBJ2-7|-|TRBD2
TGTGCCAGCAGCCCCGCAACTAGCGGGAGGGCCTACGAGCAGTACTTC
CASSPATSGRAYEQYF
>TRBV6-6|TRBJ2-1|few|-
TGTGCCAGCAGTTACGATACAGGGGAGCAGTTCTTC
CASSYDTGEQFF
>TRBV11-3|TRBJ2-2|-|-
TGTGCCAGCAGCCTGATGACCGGTAACACCGGGGAGCTGTTTTTT
CASSLMTGNTGELFF
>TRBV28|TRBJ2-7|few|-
TGTGCCAGCAGTTTTGGGGCAGCCCCTTACTTC
CASSFGAAPYF
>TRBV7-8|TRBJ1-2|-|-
TGTGCCAGCAGCGAAGGCGGGGGCGGGGGCTATGGCTACACCTTC
CASSEGGGGGYGYTF
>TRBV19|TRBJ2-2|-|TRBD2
TGTGCCGGCCCGGGATCGAGCGGGAGGGCCTCGTCGAACACCGGGGAGCTGTTTTTT
CAGPGSSGRASSNTGELFF
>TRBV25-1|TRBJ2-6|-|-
TGTGCCAGCAGTGACCCGGGGGAGTCTGGGGCCAACGTCCTGACTTTC
CASSDPGESGANVLTF
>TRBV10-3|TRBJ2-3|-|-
TGTGCCATCAGTGAGCGAGGGTACGAGGCAGATACGCAGTATTTT
CAISERGYEADTQYF
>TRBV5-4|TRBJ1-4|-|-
TGTGCCAGCAGTCCCGACAGCGTTAATGAAAAACTGTTTTTT
CASSPDSVNEKLFF
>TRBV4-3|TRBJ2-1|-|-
TGCGCCAGCAGCTCCCGAGCTTTGGGGATCGATGAGCAGTTCTTC
CASSSRALGIDEQFF
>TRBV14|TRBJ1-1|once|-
TGTGCCAGCAGCCAAGTAATGGGAATGACTGAAGCTTTCTTT
CASSQVMGMTEAFF
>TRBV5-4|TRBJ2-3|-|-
TGTGCCAGCAGCACGACCCCTAGCACAGATACGCAGTATTTT
CASSTTPSTDTQYF
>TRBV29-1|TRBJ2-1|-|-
TGCAGCGCGAACCGAGACAATGAGCAGTTCTTC
CSANRDNEQFF
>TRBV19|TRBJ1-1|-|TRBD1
TGTGCCAGTAGTACCTACCTCGGGACAGGGGGAGGGACTGAAGCTTTCTTT
CASSTYLGTGGGTEAFF
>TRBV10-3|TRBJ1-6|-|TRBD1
TGTGCCATCAGCGAGACCAGACAGGGGGCAAGCTCCTATAATTCACCCCTCCACTTT
CAISETRQGASSYNSPLHF
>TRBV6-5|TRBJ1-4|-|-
TGTGCCAGCAGTCCTTATGAGGGGGATGAAAAACTGTTTTTT
CASSPYEGDEKLFF
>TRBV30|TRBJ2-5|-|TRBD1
TGTGCCTGGAGTGTACGACAGGGCCAGACCCAGTACTTC
CAWSVRQGQTQYF
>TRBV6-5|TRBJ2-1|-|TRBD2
TGTGCCAGCAGGCTAGCGGTCGGCTACAATGAGCAGTTCTTC
CASRLAVGYNEQFF
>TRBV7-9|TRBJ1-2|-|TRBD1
TGTGCCAGCAGCCTTGACAGGGGTCTAGGCTATGGCTACACCTTC
CASSLDRGLGYGYTF
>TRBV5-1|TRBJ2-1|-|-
TGCGCCAGCAGCTTGAATCCGGGAGATTACAATGAGCAGTTCTTC
CASSLNPGDYNEQFF
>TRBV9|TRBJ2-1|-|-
TGTGCCAGCAGCGTAGGCGGGAACTCCTACAATGAGCAGTTCTTC
CASSVGGNSYNEQFF
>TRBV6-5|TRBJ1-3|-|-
TGTGCCAGCGGGGAGGGTCACTCTGGAAACACCATATATTTT
CASGEGHSGNTIYF
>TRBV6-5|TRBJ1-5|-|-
TGTGCCAGCAGTTACAGGGATAGCAATCAGCCCCAGCATTTT
CASSYRDSNQPQHF
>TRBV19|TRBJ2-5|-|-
TGTGCCAGTAGTAACGCGGGGGCGCGAAAAGAGACCCAGTACTTC
CASSNAGARKETQYF
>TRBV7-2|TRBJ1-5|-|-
TGTGCCAGCAGCCCCTCAGACTATAGCAATCAGCCCCAGCATTTT
CASSPSDYSNQPQHF
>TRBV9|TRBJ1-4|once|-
TGTGCCAGCAGCGTAGCTTGGACAGACGAAAAACTGTTTTTT
CASSVAWTDEKLFF
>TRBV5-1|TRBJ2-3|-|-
TGCGCCAGCAGCCTAGAACCCCAGGCGTCGGGGTATGATACGCAGTATTTT
CASSLEPQASGYDTQYF
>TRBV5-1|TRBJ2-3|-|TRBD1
TGCGCCAGCAGCTATGTGGGACAGGTCACAGATACGCAGTATTTT
CASSYVGQVTDTQYF
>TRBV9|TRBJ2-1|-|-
TGTGCCAGCAGCCCCAGTAGTACGGCTTATGAGCAGTTCTTC
CASSPSSTAYEQFF
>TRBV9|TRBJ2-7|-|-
TGTGCCAGCAGCGGCACAGGGAACGAGCAGTACTTC
CASSGTGNEQYF
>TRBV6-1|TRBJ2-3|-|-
TGTGCCAGCAGTGCCTCCAGGGGGGCGGTGTCTCACACAGATACGCAGTATTTT
CASSASRGAVSHTDTQYF
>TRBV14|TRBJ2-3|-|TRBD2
TGTGCCAGCAGCCAAGATACGGGACTAGTGTTTGCAGATACGCAGTATTTT
CASSQDTGLVFADTQYF
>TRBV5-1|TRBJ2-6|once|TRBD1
TGCGCCAGCAGCTCTCGACAGGGGGCTGGGGCCAACGTCCTGACTTTC
CASSSRQGAGANVLTF
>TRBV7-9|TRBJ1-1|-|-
TGTGCCAGCAGCTTGTTAGGCGCTGAAGCTTTCTTT
CASSLLGAEAFF
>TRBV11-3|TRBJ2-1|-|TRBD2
TGTGCCAGCAGCCAGATCCCTAGCGGGAGAGGAAATGAGCAGTTCTTC
CASSQIPSGRGNEQFF
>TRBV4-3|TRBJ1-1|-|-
TGCGCCAGCAGCCAAGAAGGGAGGAGACTTGTGTCTTCCGCGAACACTGAAGCTTTCTTT
CASSQEGRRLVSSANTEAFF
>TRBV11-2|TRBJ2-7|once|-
TGTGCCAGCAGCTTACCAGGACATAAAATCTACGAGCAGTACTTC
CASSLPGHKIYEQYF
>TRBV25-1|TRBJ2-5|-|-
TGTGCCAGCAGTATTCACGCAGGGGGGGAGACCCAGTACTTC
CASSIHAGGETQYF
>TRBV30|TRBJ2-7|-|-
TGTGCCTGGAGTGACAGGGCCCCCTACGAGCAGTACTTC
CAWSDRAPYEQYF
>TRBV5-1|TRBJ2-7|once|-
TGCGCCAGCAGCTTGGTTGCTCAGGGGAACTACGAGCAGTACTTC
CASSLVAQGNYEQYF
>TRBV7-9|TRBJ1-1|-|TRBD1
TGTGCCAGCAGCTTACAGGGGGCGCTAAGTGCTTTCTTT
CASSLQGALSAFF
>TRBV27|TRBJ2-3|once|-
TGTGCCAGCAGCCCCACCCCGGAAGGAGATACGCAGTATTTT
CASSPTPEGDTQYF
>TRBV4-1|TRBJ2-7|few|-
TGCGCCAGCAGCCAGACGATCAGGACACAACCACTCTACGAGCAGTACTTC
CASSQTIRTQPLYEQYF
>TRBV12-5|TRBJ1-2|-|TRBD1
TGTGCTAGTGGTTTAACAGGGGGCGAATATGGCTACACCTTC
CASGLTGGEYGYTF
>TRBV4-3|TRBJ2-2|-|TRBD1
TGCGCCAGCAGCCAAGGCGGCGAACCAGGGGGCGGAAGGGCCGGGGAGCTGTTTTTT
CASSQGGEPGGGRAGELFF
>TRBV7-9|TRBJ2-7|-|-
TGTGCCAGCAGCTTAGCCCTCGCGGGAGGACAGGACGAGCAGTACTTC
CASSLALAGGQDEQYF
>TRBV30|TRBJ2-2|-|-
TGTGCCTGGAGTGTACGGCCCACCGGGGAGCTGTTTTTT
CAWSVRPTGELFF
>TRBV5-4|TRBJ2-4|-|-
TGTGCCAGCAGCCCCCGCGGGATTCAAAACATTCAGTACTTC
CASSPRGIQNIQYF